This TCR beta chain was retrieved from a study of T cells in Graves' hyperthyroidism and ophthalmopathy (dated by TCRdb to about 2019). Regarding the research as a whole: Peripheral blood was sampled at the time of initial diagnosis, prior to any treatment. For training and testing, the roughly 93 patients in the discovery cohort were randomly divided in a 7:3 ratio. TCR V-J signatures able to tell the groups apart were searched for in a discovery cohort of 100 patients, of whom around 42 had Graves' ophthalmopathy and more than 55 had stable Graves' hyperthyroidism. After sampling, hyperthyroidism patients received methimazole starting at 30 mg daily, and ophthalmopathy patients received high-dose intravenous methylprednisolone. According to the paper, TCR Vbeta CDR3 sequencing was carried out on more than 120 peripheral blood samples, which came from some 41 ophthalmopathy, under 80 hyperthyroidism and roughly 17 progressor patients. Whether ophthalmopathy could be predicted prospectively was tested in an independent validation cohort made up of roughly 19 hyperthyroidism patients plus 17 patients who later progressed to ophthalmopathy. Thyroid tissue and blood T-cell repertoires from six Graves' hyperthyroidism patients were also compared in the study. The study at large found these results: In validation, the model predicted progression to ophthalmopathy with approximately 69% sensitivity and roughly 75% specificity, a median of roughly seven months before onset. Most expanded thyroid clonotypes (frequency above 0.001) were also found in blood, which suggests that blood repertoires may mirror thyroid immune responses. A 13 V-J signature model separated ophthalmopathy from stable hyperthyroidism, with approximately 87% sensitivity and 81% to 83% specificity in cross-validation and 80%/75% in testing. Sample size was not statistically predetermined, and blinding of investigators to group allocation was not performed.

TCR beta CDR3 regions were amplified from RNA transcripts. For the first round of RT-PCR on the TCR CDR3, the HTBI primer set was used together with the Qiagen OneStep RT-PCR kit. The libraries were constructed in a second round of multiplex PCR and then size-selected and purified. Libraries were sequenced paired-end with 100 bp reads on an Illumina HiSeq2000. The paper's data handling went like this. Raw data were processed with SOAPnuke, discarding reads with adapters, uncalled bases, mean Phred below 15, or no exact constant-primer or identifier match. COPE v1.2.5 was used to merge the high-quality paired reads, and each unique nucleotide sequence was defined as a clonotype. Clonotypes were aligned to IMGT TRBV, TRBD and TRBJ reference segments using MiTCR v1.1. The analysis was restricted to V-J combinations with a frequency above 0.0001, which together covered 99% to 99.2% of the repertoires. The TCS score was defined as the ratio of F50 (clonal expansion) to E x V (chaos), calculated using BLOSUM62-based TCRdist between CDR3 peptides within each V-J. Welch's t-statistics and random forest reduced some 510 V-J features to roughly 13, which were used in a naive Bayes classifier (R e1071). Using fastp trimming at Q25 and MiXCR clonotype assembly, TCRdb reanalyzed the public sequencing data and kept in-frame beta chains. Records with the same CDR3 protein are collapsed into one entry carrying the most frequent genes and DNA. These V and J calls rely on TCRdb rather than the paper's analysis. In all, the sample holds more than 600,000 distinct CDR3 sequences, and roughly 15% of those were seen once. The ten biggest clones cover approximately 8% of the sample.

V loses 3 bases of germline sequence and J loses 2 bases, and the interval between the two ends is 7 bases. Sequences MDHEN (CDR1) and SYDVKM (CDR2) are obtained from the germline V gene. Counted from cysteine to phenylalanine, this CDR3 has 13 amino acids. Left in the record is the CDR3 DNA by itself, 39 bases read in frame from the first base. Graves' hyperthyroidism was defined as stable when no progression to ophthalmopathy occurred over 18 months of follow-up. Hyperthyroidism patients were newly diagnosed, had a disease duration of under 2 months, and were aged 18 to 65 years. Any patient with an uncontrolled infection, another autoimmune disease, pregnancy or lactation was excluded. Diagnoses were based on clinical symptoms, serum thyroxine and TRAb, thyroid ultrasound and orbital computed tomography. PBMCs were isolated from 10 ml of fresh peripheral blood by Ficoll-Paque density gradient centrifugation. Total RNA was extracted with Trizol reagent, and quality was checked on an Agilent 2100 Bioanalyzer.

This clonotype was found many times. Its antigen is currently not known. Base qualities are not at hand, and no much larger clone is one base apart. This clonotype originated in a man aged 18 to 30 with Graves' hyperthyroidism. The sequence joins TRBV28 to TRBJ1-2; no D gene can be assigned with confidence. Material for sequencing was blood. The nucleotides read TGTGCCAGCAGTTTGGCCAGAAACTATGGCTACACCTTC. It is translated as CASSLARNYGYTF.